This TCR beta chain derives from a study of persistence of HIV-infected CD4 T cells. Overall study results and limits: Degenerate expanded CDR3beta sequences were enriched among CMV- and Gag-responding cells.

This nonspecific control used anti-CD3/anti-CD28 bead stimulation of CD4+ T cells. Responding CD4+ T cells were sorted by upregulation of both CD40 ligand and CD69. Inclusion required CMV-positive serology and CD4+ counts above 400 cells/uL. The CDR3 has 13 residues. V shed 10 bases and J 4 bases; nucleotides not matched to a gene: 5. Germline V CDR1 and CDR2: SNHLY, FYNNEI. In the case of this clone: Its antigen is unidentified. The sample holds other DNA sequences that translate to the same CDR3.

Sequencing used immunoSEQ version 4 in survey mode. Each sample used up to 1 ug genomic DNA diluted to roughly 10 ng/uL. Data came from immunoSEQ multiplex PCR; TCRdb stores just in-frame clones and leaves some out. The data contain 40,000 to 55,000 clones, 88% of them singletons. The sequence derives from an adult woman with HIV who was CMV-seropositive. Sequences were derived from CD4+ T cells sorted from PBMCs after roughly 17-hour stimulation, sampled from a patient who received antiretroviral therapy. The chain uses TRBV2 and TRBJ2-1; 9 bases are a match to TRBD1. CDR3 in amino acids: CANRGQGYNEQFF. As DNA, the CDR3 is TGTGCCAACAGGGGACAGGGTTACAATGAGCAGTTCTTC.